These 17 T cell receptor beta chains share one sample of origin, sequenced in a study of T cell responses to AZD1222 COVID-19 vaccine. Using immunoSEQ multiplex PCR, the repertoire was profiled, and TCRdb retains in-frame clones only, with some absent. The table lists 70,000 or so clones, about 83% of them singletons. The material sequenced was peripheral blood, taken 28 days after the second AZD1222 dose. Receptor source: an adult who received the AZD1222 COVID-19 vaccine.

The chain uses TRBV2 and TRBJ1-3; D ambiguous. Germline V gene sequence: CDR1 SNHLY, CDR2 FYNNEI. The CDR3 extends over 13 amino acids. V was cut by 6 bases and J by 4 bases, with 10 bases left in between. CDR3 sequence: CASSPGPGNTIYF. For the CDR3, the DNA is TGTGCCAGCAGCCCTGGACCAGGAAACACCATATATTTT.

This clone has a handful of counts. The rearrangement links TRBV19 to TRBJ1-5; 9 nucleotides align to TRBD1. The CDR3 length is 17 residues. Per the germline V gene, CDR1 is LNHDA and CDR2 is SQIVND (reference sequence). V gave up 5 bases and J gave up 5 bases; unmatched junction bases: 13. The CDR3 reads CASSPWDREGEHQPQHF. DNA of the CDR3: TGTGCCAGTAGTCCCTGGGACAGGGAGGGGGAACATCAGCCCCAGCATTTT.

The chain uses TRBV5-1 and TRBJ2-1, with D unresolved. CDR3 length equals 15 residues. Trimming shortened V by 0 bases and J by 2 bases, and 9 bases separated the two germline ends. In germline, CDR1 is SGHRS, CDR2 YFSETQ. The CDR3 here is CASSLAGGAYNEQFF. In DNA, the CDR3 is TGCGCCAGCAGCTTGGCCGGCGGTGCCTACAATGAGCAGTTCTTC.

The chain employs TRBV5-1 and TRBJ2-1; the match to TRBD2 covers 9 bases. With V trimmed by 6 bases and J by 0 bases, 10 bases remained unmatched. The CDR3 is 17 residues long. Per the germline V gene, CDR1 is SGHRS and CDR2 is YFSETQ. DNA for the CDR3: TGCGCCAGCAACCTTGGGAGCGGGGGGACCTCCTACAATGAGCAGTTCTTC. Translating gives CASNLGSGGTSYNEQFF.

The gene calls are TRBV3-1 (or the pseudogene TRBV3-2) and TRBJ2-1, with TRBD2 as a possible D gene (5 bases). This CDR3 is 14 amino acids long. V was pared by 0 bases and J by 7 bases, with 10 bases between. Germline CDR1 reads LGHDT; CDR2 reads YNNKEL (reference sequence). The CDR3 DNA follows: TGTGCCAGCAGCCAAGACGCTAGCTTGAATGAGCAGTTCTTC. This encodes CASSQDASLNEQFF.

This clone has a single count. The J gene is TRBJ1-6, the V gene TRBV2; possibly TRBD1 for D (5 bases). The CDR3 contains 14 residues. V was clipped by 7 bases and J by 0 bases, with 7 bases between them. CDR1 is SNHLY and CDR2 is FYNNEI in the germline V gene. CDR3 in DNA: TGTGCCAGCACGGGGGGCTCCTATAATTCACCCCTCCACTTT. This encodes CASTGGSYNSPLHF.

The chain links TRBV7-8 to TRBJ1-5, with D possibly being TRBD1 (5 bases). Trimming took 0 bases from V and 0 from J, leaving 9 bases between them. Germline V gene sequence: CDR1 SGHVS, CDR2 FQNEAQ. CDR3 length: 16 amino acids. CDR3 region: CASSLAGGYSNQPQHF. CDR3 nucleotide sequence: TGTGCCAGCAGCTTAGCCGGGGGTTATAGCAATCAGCCCCAGCATTTT.

This clone was detected once. The rearrangement uses TRBV7-8 and TRBJ2-2; D might be TRBD1 (5 bases). The germline gives CDR1 SGHVS, CDR2 FQNEAQ. The germline V and J ends were trimmed by 5 bases and 8 bases, with 12 bases remaining between them. This CDR3 is 13 amino acids long. CDR3 sequence (DNA): TGTGCCAGCAGCGCAGAAACAGGAGGGGAGCTGTTTTTT. Its translation is CASSAETGGELFF.

The chain employs TRBV29-1 and TRBJ2-3; D remains ambiguous. The CDR3 has 12 residues. The V and J ends lost 6 bases and 4 bases respectively, with 11 bases between them. Per the germline V gene, CDR1 is SQVTM and CDR2 is ANQGSEA. The CDR3 sequence: CSVALLADTQYF. The CDR3 nucleotides are TGCAGCGTAGCCCTCCTCGCAGATACGCAGTATTTT.

This sequence joins TRBV10-1 and TRBJ2-1, with 8 bases identical to TRBD2. V lost 4 bases, J lost 4 bases, and 9 bases stayed unmatched. The CDR3 spans 16 residues. Germline V lookup: CDR1 WNHNN, CDR2 SYGVQD (reference sequence). CDR3 nucleotides: TGCGCCAGCAGTGCGGATGAGACTAGCGATTACAATGAGCAGTTCTTC. Translation: CASSADETSDYNEQFF.

The chain is built from TRBV19 and TRBJ2-2, with D possibly TRBD2 on 5 matching bases. CDR1 is LNHDA, CDR2 SQIVND, per germline (reference sequence). There are 15 residues in the CDR3. V shed 5 bases and J shed 8 bases, with 18 bases lying between them. Here the CDR3 reads CASSPRGRSDGELFF. CDR3 nucleotides: TGTGCCAGTAGTCCAAGAGGGAGATCGGATGGGGAGCTGTTTTTT.

The CDR3 DNA is TGTGCCAGCAGTTTCCGGGGCGGAGAGACCCAGTACTTC. Translating gives CASSFRGGETQYF. The chain couples TRBV6-6 to TRBJ2-5; D possibly matches TRBD1 or TRBD2 (5 bases each). Trimming cost V 4 bases and J 4 bases, with 10 bases left between them. Germline V lookup: CDR1 MNHNY, CDR2 SVGAGI (reference sequence). The CDR3 length is 13 residues.

The chain has TRBV6-5 and TRBJ2-7; possible D gene TRBD2, 5 bases. Trimming pared 6 bases from V and 0 bases from J, leaving 12 bases between. The CDR3 length is 14 residues. Germline V CDR1 and CDR2: MNHEY, SVGAGI. CDR3 loop: CASSPGLVSYEQYF. The CDR3 DNA follows: TGTGCCAGCAGCCCCGGACTCGTCTCCTACGAGCAGTACTTC.

V gene TRBV11-2 combines with J gene TRBJ1-5; no clear D. The CDR3 sequence is 13 residues long. Trimming removed 1 base at V and 6 bases at J, with 7 bases between. The V gene's germline CDR1 is SGHAT and CDR2 FQNNGV. The CDR3 is CASSLAGFQPQHF. In DNA form, the CDR3 reads TGTGCCAGCAGCTTAGCTGGGTTTCAGCCCCAGCATTTT.

By frequency in the sample, this clone is medium-sized. The chain uses TRBV11-2 and TRBJ2-1; possibly TRBD1 for D (5 bases). Per germline, CDR1 SGHAT and CDR2 FQNNGV. Trimming removed 7 bases from V and 3 bases from J, with 10 bases in between. This CDR3 is 13 amino acids long. Here the CDR3 reads CASKGWDYNEQFF. CDR3 DNA sequence: TGTGCCAGCAAGGGGTGGGACTACAATGAGCAGTTCTTC.

This rearrangement joins TRBV5-4 to TRBJ2-3, with 7 bases that match TRBD2. Germline V gives CDR1 SGHNT, CDR2 YYREEE (reference sequence). J was trimmed by 1 base and V by 4 bases; bases with no gene match: 6. The CDR3 sequence is 15 residues long. CDR3 nucleotides: TGTGCCAGCAGCCCCGGGGGAGGGGGCACAGATACGCAGTATTTT. It codes for CASSPGGGGTDTQYF.

The chain joins TRBV5-8 to TRBJ2-1; D is uncertain. This CDR3 spans 11 amino acids. Germline CDR1 and CDR2: SGHTS and YDEGEE. V lost 7 bases, J lost 6 bases, and 8 bases lay in between. The CDR3 DNA follows: TGTGCCAGCTGCCTGGTCAATGAGCAGTTCTTC. Translating it yields CASCLVNEQFF.